What follows are 30 T cell receptor beta chains derived from one specimen sequenced in a study of T cell responses to AZD1222 COVID-19 vaccine (dated by TCRdb to 2020 to 2023). Reading the label with the study, this specimen's time point is: baseline before first vaccination. The library relied on the immunoSEQ multiplex PCR assay. What TCRdb holds here is the immuneACCESS table cut down to in-frame rearrangements. Part of the clones is not present; checked against another copy, under half of the missing clones reflect an unresolved V gene, and the others are unexplained. The sample table lists 130,000 to 150,000 clones, roughly 92% of them with a count of one. Approximately 1.5% of the sample goes to the ten largest clones. The sequencing here drew on peripheral blood, taken on day 0 of AZD1222 vaccination. All receptors derive from an adult in good health.

The chain has TRBV3-1 (or the pseudogene TRBV3-2) and TRBJ1-2; D is unresolved. Germline-derived CDR1 and CDR2 are LGHDT and YNNKEL (reference sequence). The CDR3 is made up of 14 amino acids. The V end lost 3 bases, the J end lost 1 base, and 9 bases lay between the germline ends. The CDR3 here is CASSQKWGNYGYTF. The DNA for the CDR3 is TGTGCCAGCAGCCAGAAGTGGGGTAACTATGGCTACACCTTC.

The DNA for the CDR3 is TGTGCCAGCCGGGGAGAGGGCACAAACACTGAAGCTTTCTTT. This translates into CASRGEGTNTEAFF. V gene TRBV27 combines with J gene TRBJ1-1; D is ambiguous. The CDR3 is made up of 14 amino acids. Germline loops: CDR1 MNHEY, CDR2 SMNVEV (reference sequence). V was trimmed by 8 bases and J by 2 bases, leaving 15 bases between them.

This chain joins TRBV29-1 and TRBJ2-2; the D gene is possibly TRBD1 (6 bases). The germline V gene encodes CDR1 SQVTM and CDR2 ANQGSEA. CDR3 length equals 13 residues. Between the trimmed V and J ends, which lost 3 bases and 2 bases, there was a span of 7 bases. CDR3 residues: CSVDRGNTGELFF. Written as DNA, the CDR3 is TGCAGCGTTGACAGGGGTAACACCGGGGAGCTGTTTTTT.

This chain joins TRBV7-2 and TRBJ2-5, with 7 positions matching TRBD2. The CDR3 totals 16 residues. The J segment lost 5 bases and the V segment lost 3 bases, leaving 12 bases of the junction unmatched. The germline V gene has CDR1 SGHTA and CDR2 FQGNSA. The CDR3 DNA reads TGTGCCAGCAGCTTGAACGGGAGGCTCGATGGGGAGACCCAGTACTTC. Its translation is CASSLNGRLDGETQYF.

The rearrangement links TRBV5-6 to TRBJ2-5, with D perhaps TRBD2 (6 bases). Between the trimmed V and J ends, which lost 6 bases and 1 base, there was a span of 16 bases. Germline-derived CDR1 and CDR2 are SGHDT and YYEEEE. The CDR3 covers 15 residues. The CDR3 protein is CASTWRVRVQETQYF. Here the CDR3 DNA reads TGTGCCAGCACCTGGAGGGTGCGGGTCCAAGAGACCCAGTACTTC.

This chain links TRBV2 with TRBJ1-2, with a weak D call TRBD1 (6 bases). The germline CDR1 and CDR2 sequences are SNHLY and FYNNEI. Trimming removed 4 bases from V and 2 bases from J, with 11 bases in between. The CDR3 covers 14 residues. The CDR3 region is CASSAGRGNYGYTF. DNA of the CDR3: TGTGCCAGCAGTGCGGGCAGGGGAAACTATGGCTACACCTTC.

This chain links TRBV5-1 with TRBJ2-1; 11 bases line up with TRBD1. Trimming took 0 bases from V and 3 from J; bases not matched to a gene: 5. Germline V lookup: CDR1 SGHRS, CDR2 YFSETQ. This CDR3 spans 17 amino acids. In DNA form, the CDR3 reads TGCGCCAGCAGCTTGGTATCCGGGACAGGGGGCTACAATGAGCAGTTCTTC. This gives the protein CASSLVSGTGGYNEQFF.

The chain uses TRBV7-9 and TRBJ2-1; no reliable D call. V lost 1 base to trimming and J lost 6 bases, with 7 bases between them. This CDR3 region has 13 residues. CDR1 SEHNR and CDR2 FQNEAQ come from the germline V gene (reference sequence). The CDR3 bases are TGTGCCAGCAGCTTAGTGGAAAGCAATGAGCAGTTCTTC. Translating it yields CASSLVESNEQFF.

The chain uses TRBV9 and TRBJ2-1; the D is unclear. The V end was cut by 1 base, the J end by 7 bases, with 12 bases between. The CDR3 contains 14 residues. Germline CDR1 is SGDLS and CDR2 is YYNGEE. CDR3 in DNA: TGTGCCAGCAGCGTATTCGGTACCACGAATGAGCAGTTCTTC. Its translation: CASSVFGTTNEQFF.

This sequence joins TRBV6-4 and TRBJ2-7; TRBD1 agrees at 9 bases. Germline V CDR1 and CDR2: MRHNA, SNTAGT. J gave up 5 bases and V 2 bases, and 10 bases lay outside the gene matches. This CDR3 has 16 amino acids. CDR3 in amino acids: CASSDGTGFLLDEQYF. CDR3 bases: TGTGCCAGCAGTGACGGGACAGGGTTCCTTTTGGACGAGCAGTACTTC.

This clone qualifies as medium-sized. The V gene is TRBV7-9, the J gene TRBJ1-1; D is unresolved. Per the germline V gene, CDR1 is SEHNR and CDR2 is FQNEAQ (reference sequence). With 5 bases removed from V and 11 bases from J, the gap between germline ends came to 15 bases. The CDR3 totals 12 residues. The CDR3 coding sequence is TGTGCCAGCAGCCCATCGGCCGGCCGGGCTTTCTTT. It encodes CASSPSAGRAFF.

The chain combines TRBV4-2 with TRBJ2-1, with 11 positions matching TRBD2. The ends lost 3 bases at V and 9 bases at J; junction bases unmatched: 10. The CDR3 length is 16 residues. CDR1 is LGHNA and CDR2 is YNFKEQ in the germline V gene. Written as DNA, the CDR3 is TGTGCCAGCAGCCAGAATAGCGGGAGGGCCACGGGTGAGCAGTTCTTC. It codes for CASSQNSGRATGEQFF.

This chain connects TRBV6-5 to TRBJ1-2; D call uncertain. In germline, CDR1 is MNHEY, CDR2 SVGAGI. The V and J ends lost 6 bases and 5 bases respectively, with 7 bases between them. The CDR3 has 11 amino acids. CDR3 region: CASSNSYGYTF. The DNA of the CDR3 is TGTGCCAGCAGCAACAGTTATGGCTACACCTTC.

V gene TRBV7-3 combines with J gene TRBJ1-1; D call uncertain. The CDR3 is made up of 14 amino acids. Germline CDR1 and CDR2: SGHTA and FQGTGA. Trimming removed 1 base from V and 1 base from J, with 7 bases in between. This CDR3 is CASSLSRTNTEAFF. CDR3 sequence (DNA): TGTGCCAGCAGCTTAAGCAGGACGAACACTGAAGCTTTCTTT.

V and J are TRBV5-1 and TRBJ1-6; D unresolved. V was clipped by 5 bases and J by 10 bases, with 13 bases between them. This CDR3 is built from 13 residues. Germline CDR1 and CDR2: SGHRS and YFSETQ. The CDR3 nucleotides read TGCGCCAGCAGGGCCGGGCTGGACTCACCCCTCCACTTT. Translated: CASRAGLDSPLHF. The variable domain in full, completed from reference TRBV5-1 and TRBJ1-6, reads KAGVTQTPRYLIKTRGQQVTLSCSPISGHRSVSWYQQTPGQGLQFLFEYFSETQRNKGNFPGRFSGRQFSNSRSEMNVSTLELGDSALYLCASRAGLDSPLHFGNGTRLTVT.

The chain is built from TRBV10-1 and TRBJ1-1; 7 bases agree with TRBD1. Per the germline V gene, CDR1 is WNHNN and CDR2 is SYGVQD (reference sequence). The CDR3 length is 13 residues. J gave up 11 bases and V 5 bases, and 11 bases lay outside the gene matches. Written as DNA, the CDR3 is TGCGCCAGCAGTCCTACAGGGGAACGCGTGGCTTTCTTT. Its translation is CASSPTGERVAFF.

The chain has TRBV4-2 and TRBJ2-7; possible D gene TRBD2, 5 bases. Germline CDR1 is LGHNA and CDR2 is YNFKEQ. The CDR3 extends over 15 amino acids. V gave up 3 bases and J gave up 1 base, with 13 bases separating them. The CDR3 is CASSQGDSRSYEQYF. The CDR3 nucleotides read TGTGCCAGCAGCCAGGGAGACTCGAGATCCTACGAGCAGTACTTC.

The V call is TRBV2, the J call TRBJ2-1, with TRBD2 identical over 10 bases. Germline loops: CDR1 SNHLY, CDR2 FYNNEI. The CDR3 has 14 residues. The V gene end was trimmed by 7 bases and the J gene end by 6 bases; junction bases not matched to a gene: 6. CDR3 loop: CASIELAGINEQFF. The CDR3 DNA reads TGTGCCAGCATCGAACTAGCGGGAATCAATGAGCAGTTCTTC.

This rearrangement joins TRBV7-3 to TRBJ1-1, with 9 nucleotides matching TRBD1. The ends lost 1 base at V and 0 bases at J; junction bases unmatched: 9. Looked up from germline, CDR1 is SGHTA and CDR2 is FQGTGA. CDR3 length: 18 residues. As DNA, the CDR3 is TGTGCCAGCAGCTTAAGGGCTGGGACAGGGAATTTGAACACTGAAGCTTTCTTT. Protein sequence: CASSLRAGTGNLNTEAFF.

J is TRBJ1-1 and V is TRBV5-5; weak D call: TRBD1 (6 bases). CDR3 length: 14 residues. Germline CDR1 SGHKS, CDR2 YYEKEE (reference sequence). With 5 bases removed from V and 0 bases from J, the gap between germline ends came to 11 bases. The CDR3 bases are TGTGCCAGCAGGAAGACAGGTTTGAACACTGAAGCTTTCTTT. It translates to CASRKTGLNTEAFF.

V is TRBV2 and J is TRBJ1-2; 9 bases align to TRBD1. Per germline, CDR1 SNHLY and CDR2 FYNNEI. The CDR3 is 14 residues long. V lost 6 bases to trimming and J lost 4 bases; unmatched junction nucleotides: 6. The CDR3 nucleotides are TGTGCCAGCAGGGGACAGGGCCCCTCCTATGGCTACACCTTC. Translation: CASRGQGPSYGYTF.

J is TRBJ1-3 and V is TRBV9, with D uncertain. V lost 0 bases and J 0 bases, leaving 7 bases between the germline ends. Germline loops: CDR1 SGDLS, CDR2 YYNGEE. There are 15 residues in the CDR3. The CDR3 coding sequence is TGTGCCAGCAGCGTAGCCCCGAACTCTGGAAACACCATATATTTT. It translates to CASSVAPNSGNTIYF. The entire variable domain, with the rest obtained from reference TRBV9 and TRBJ1-3, is as follows: DSGVTQTPKHLITATGQRVTLRCSPRSGDLSVYWYQQSLDQGLQFLIQYYNGEERAKGNILERFSAQQFPDLHSELNLSSLELGDSALYFCASSVAPNSGNTIYFGEGSWLTVV.

The chain uses TRBV21-1 and TRBJ2-5; TRBD1 was called by the table and not checked on the DNA. TRBV21-1 is a pseudogene. The CDR3 is 14 amino acids. The chain's CDR3 is CASSGDRGEETQYF. As DNA, the CDR3 is TGTGCCAGCAGTGGGGACAGGGGGGAAGAGACCCAGTACTTC.

The rearrangement uses TRBV28 and TRBJ1-5; the D gene is possibly TRBD1 (5 bases). Germline V gene lookup returns CDR1 MDHEN and CDR2 SYDVKM. The CDR3 is 13 amino acids. V was clipped by 6 bases and J by 5 bases, with 11 bases between them. The CDR3 loop is CASRPGVDQPQHF. CDR3 bases: TGTGCCAGCAGGCCGGGGGTCGATCAGCCCCAGCATTTT. Complete variable domain (other parts from reference TRBV28 and TRBJ1-5): DVKVTQSSRYLVKRTGEKVFLECVQDMDHENMFWYRQDPGLGLRLIYFSYDVKMKEKGDIPEGYSVSREKKERFSLILESASTNQTSMYLCASRPGVDQPQHFGDGTRLSIL.

The J gene is TRBJ2-7, the V gene TRBV15; 12 positions match TRBD1. V was clipped by 0 bases and J by 5 bases; unmatched bases: 11. Germline V gene lookup returns CDR1 LNHNV and CDR2 YYDKDF (reference sequence). There are 18 residues in the CDR3. DNA for the CDR3: TGTGCCACCAGCAGAGATCGCGGGACAGGGGGCTTCAGGGACGAGCAGTACTTC. Translation: CATSRDRGTGGFRDEQYF.

The chain couples TRBV5-4 to TRBJ1-1, with D maybe TRBD1 (6 bases). The CDR3 sequence is 14 residues long. CDR1 and CDR2 (germline): SGHNT, YYREEE (reference sequence). The ends were cut back, 3 bases at V and 0 bases at J, with 9 bases in the middle. This CDR3 reads CASSSQGLNTEAFF. CDR3 coding DNA: TGTGCCAGCAGCTCCCAGGGGCTGAACACTGAAGCTTTCTTT.

This clone has just one count. The chain combines TRBV25-1 with TRBJ2-1; 12 nucleotides line up with TRBD1. The CDR3 extends over 16 amino acids. Germline CDR1 is MGHDK and CDR2 is SYGVNS. V shed 7 bases, J shed 9 bases, and the junction held 13 bases outside the gene matches. This CDR3 reads CASTLSGTGGGGEQFF. CDR3 nucleotides: TGTGCCAGCACCCTATCCGGGACAGGGGGCGGGGGTGAGCAGTTCTTC.

J is TRBJ1-2 and V is TRBV5-1, with 8 bases fitting TRBD1. The germline V gene has CDR1 SGHRS and CDR2 YFSETQ. This CDR3 comprises 14 residues. V shed 5 bases, J shed 4 bases, and the junction held 7 bases outside the gene matches. The CDR3 is CASSSQGAGYGYTF. In DNA, the CDR3 is TGCGCCAGCAGTTCCCAGGGGGCAGGCTATGGCTACACCTTC.

The chain uses TRBV2 and TRBJ1-4; D remains ambiguous. This CDR3 is built from 12 residues. CDR1 and CDR2 from the germline V gene are SNHLY and FYNNEI. The V and J ends lost 10 bases and 3 bases respectively, with 9 bases between them. The CDR3 DNA reads as TGTGCCACCCATCGGGCTAATGAAAAACTGTTTTTT. It encodes CATHRANEKLFF.

This clone has only a few counts. The rearrangement joins TRBV5-4 to TRBJ1-3; D gene uncertain. V lost 0 bases to trimming and J lost 4 bases, with 11 bases between them. The CDR3 is 15 residues long. Germline V gene data show CDR1 as SGHNT and CDR2 as YYREEE (reference sequence). CDR3 nucleotides: TGTGCCAGCAGCTTGGTCCCAGGAAGGGGAAACACCATATATTTT. Its translation: CASSLVPGRGNTIYF.